Presented here are 31 T cell receptor beta chains from one specimen sequenced in a study of shared clonotypes between healthy human individuals. The assay was immunoSEQ multiplex PCR, and TCRdb's table has in-frame clones only and misses some. Here the sample spans 2 million to 2.5 million clones, approximately 96% being singletons. The sequencing sample was made of naive CD4+ T cells sorted from blood. Sample subset: CD45RA+ positively selected. These receptors all stem from a young man in good health.

About this clone itself: Other DNA sequences of this sample code for an identical CDR3. The chain combines TRBV4-1 with TRBJ1-2; perhaps TRBD1 as D (5 bases). This CDR3 spans 12 amino acids. In germline, CDR1 is MGHRA, CDR2 YSYEKL. V shed 3 bases and J shed 7 bases, with 9 bases lying between them. CDR3 coding DNA: TGCGCCAGCAGCCAGGACCAGGGTGGCTACACCTTC. Residues: CASSQDQGGYTF.

The CDR3 sequence is CASSGDRRTFEAKNIQYF. The CDR3 nucleotides are TGTGCCAGCAGTGGAGACAGGCGAACTTTCGAGGCCAAAAACATTCAGTACTTC. The chain has TRBV6-1 and TRBJ2-4; D perhaps matches TRBD1 (6 bases). V lost 4 bases and J lost 1, with 20 bases in between. Germline V gene data show CDR1 as MNHNS and CDR2 as SASEGT. The CDR3 runs to 18 residues.

The chain has TRBV6-1 and TRBJ2-3; TRBD2 matches 11 bases. Germline CDR1 MNHNS, CDR2 SASEGT. The CDR3 consists of 16 residues. Unmatched junction bases numbered 6, after V lost 2 bases and J lost 5 bases. Here the CDR3 DNA reads TGTGCCAGCAGTGAATTTAGCGGGGGGGCCAAAGATACGCAGTATTTT. Translated: CASSEFSGGAKDTQYF.

V gene TRBV2 combines with J gene TRBJ2-5, with D perhaps TRBD1 or TRBD2 (5 bases each). Trimming stripped 7 bases from V and 5 bases from J, with 20 bases between. CDR1 is SNHLY and CDR2 is FYNNEI in the germline V gene. CDR3 length equals 15 residues. This chain's CDR3 is CASIAFGDGRETQYF. For the CDR3, the DNA is TGTGCCAGCATTGCGTTTGGGGACGGAAGGGAGACCCAGTACTTC.

This chain links TRBV2 with TRBJ1-4; D is ambiguous. V shed 7 bases and J shed 0 bases, with 9 bases lying between them. The length of the CDR3 is 14 residues. Germline-derived CDR1 and CDR2 are SNHLY and FYNNEI. The CDR3 nucleotides read TGTGCCAGCAAGAGGGAAACAACTAATGAAAAACTGTTTTTT. Protein sequence: CASKRETTNEKLFF.

V gene TRBV11-2 combines with J gene TRBJ1-1, with a possible D match to TRBD1 (6 bases). With 8 bases removed from V and 4 bases from J, the gap between germline ends came to 17 bases. The germline V gene encodes CDR1 SGHAT and CDR2 FQNNGV. The CDR3 consists of 14 residues. CDR3 nucleotide sequence: TGTGCCAGCGGGAGGGTCCAAGGGGGCACTGAAGCTTTCTTT. Translating it yields CASGRVQGGTEAFF.

The rearrangement joins TRBV10-2 to TRBJ2-1; 15 positions match TRBD2. Looked up from germline, CDR1 is WSHSY and CDR2 is SAAADI. This CDR3 contains 13 residues. The V gene end was trimmed by 8 bases and the J gene end by 7 bases; junction bases not matched to a gene: 0. The CDR3 nucleotides are TGCGCCAGCGGACTAGCGGGAGGGAATGAGCAGTTCTTC. Protein product: CASGLAGGNEQFF.

About this clone: The same CDR3 is also encoded by other DNA sequences in this sample. The CDR3 here is CASSSPGTGSYNEQFF. CDR3 coding DNA: TGTGCCAGCAGCTCTCCCGGGACAGGTTCCTACAATGAGCAGTTCTTC. The genes are TRBV28 and TRBJ2-1; 8 bases agree with TRBD1. Per germline, CDR1 MDHEN and CDR2 SYDVKM. The CDR3 runs to 16 residues. The J segment lost 1 base and the V segment lost 6 bases, leaving 8 bases of the junction unmatched.

The genes are TRBV7-6 and TRBJ2-7, with D perhaps matching TRBD2 (6 bases). The CDR3 sequence is 17 residues long. Per the germline V gene, CDR1 is SGHVS and CDR2 is FNYEAQ. Trimming took 5 bases from V and 0 from J, leaving 20 bases between them. The CDR3 region is CASSPLSFGGGSYEQYF. The CDR3 DNA reads as TGTGCCAGCAGCCCACTTAGTTTCGGGGGAGGCTCCTACGAGCAGTACTTC.

The V and J genes are TRBV10-3 and TRBJ1-1; no clear D gene. The germline V gene encodes CDR1 ENHRY and CDR2 SYGVKD. The CDR3 runs 13 residues. Between the trimmed V and J ends, which lost 10 bases and 5 bases, there was a span of 17 bases. CDR3 amino acids: CAKTWQSGTEAFF. Here the CDR3 DNA reads TGTGCCAAGACATGGCAGAGCGGGACTGAAGCTTTCTTT.

V and J are TRBV27 and TRBJ1-5; tentatively, D is TRBD1 (5 bases). From germline, CDR1 is MNHEY and CDR2 SMNVEV (reference sequence). The CDR3 runs 12 residues. The V end was cut by 9 bases, the J end by 4 bases, with 10 bases between. CDR3 protein: CASGGLNQPQHF. CDR3 in DNA: TGTGCCAGTGGGGGTCTGAATCAGCCCCAGCATTTT.

The chain uses TRBV5-1 and TRBJ2-1; D assignment may be TRBD1 or TRBD2 (5 bases each). V lost 4 bases and J 0 bases, leaving 11 bases between the germline ends. Germline V gene sequence: CDR1 SGHRS, CDR2 YFSETQ. The CDR3 loop spans 15 amino acids. The DNA of the CDR3 is TGCGCCAGCAGCGACGGGACGAGCTCCTACAATGAGCAGTTCTTC. Protein: CASSDGTSSYNEQFF.

This sequence joins TRBV7-9 and TRBJ1-3; a possible D gene is TRBD1 (6 bases). From germline, CDR1 is SEHNR and CDR2 FQNEAQ (reference sequence). The CDR3 spans 16 residues. V lost 1 base and J 3 bases, leaving 13 bases between the germline ends. The CDR3 DNA reads as TGTGCCAGCAGCTTAGGAAGTGCAGGGGTTGGAAACACCATATATTTT. Protein product: CASSLGSAGVGNTIYF.

V is TRBV30 and J is TRBJ2-7; D gene uncertain. The CDR3 spans 13 residues. V shed 2 bases and J shed 1 base, with 9 bases lying between them. Germline V gives CDR1 GTSNPN, CDR2 SVGIG (reference sequence). The CDR3 bases are TGTGCCTGGAGTAAGCGTGGGTCCTACGAGCAGTACTTC. This codes for CAWSKRGSYEQYF.

This sequence joins TRBV5-1 and TRBJ2-7; the D is unclear. The CDR3 runs to 14 residues. V lost 0 bases and J lost 2, with 9 bases in between. CDR1 is SGHRS and CDR2 is YFSETQ in the germline V gene. The CDR3 DNA reads as TGCGCCAGCAGCTTGGGGGCACTTACCTACGAGCAGTACTTC. It specifies CASSLGALTYEQYF.

The chain joins TRBV2 to TRBJ2-7, with D possibly being TRBD2 (5 bases). V shed 8 bases and J shed 7 bases, with 18 bases lying between them. Germline CDR1 SNHLY, CDR2 FYNNEI. The CDR3 is 13 amino acids. The CDR3 region is CASSSLPAGEQYF. In nucleotides, the CDR3 is TGTGCCAGCTCGAGCCTACCGGCGGGTGAGCAGTACTTC.

The chain carries TRBV25-1 and TRBJ1-2; D possibly corresponds to TRBD1 (5 bases). CDR1 and CDR2 from the germline V gene are MGHDK and SYGVNS. The V end lost 7 bases, the J end lost 3 bases, and 18 bases lay between the germline ends. The CDR3 spans 15 residues. As DNA, the CDR3 is TGTGCCAGCACGGCAGGGAGCCTAGGGGACTATGGCTACACCTTC. It is translated as CASTAGSLGDYGYTF.

This clone appeared once. The J gene is TRBJ2-3, the V gene TRBV7-6; D call uncertain. This CDR3 is built from 12 residues. Trimming removed 2 bases from V and 6 bases from J, with 6 bases in between. The germline CDR1 and CDR2 sequences are SGHVS and FNYEAQ. The CDR3: CASSLKSDTQYF. The CDR3 DNA follows: TGTGCCAGCAGCTTAAAGTCCGATACGCAGTATTTT.

This chain uses TRBV29-1 with TRBJ1-5, with 7 nucleotides matching TRBD1. V shed 7 bases and J 5 bases; nucleotides not matched to a gene: 8. CDR1 and CDR2 from the germline V gene are SQVTM and ANQGSEA. This CDR3 comprises 13 residues. The CDR3 DNA is TGCAGCGCGGCAGGGGGATTGGATCAGCCCCAGCATTTT. Protein: CSAAGGLDQPQHF.

The V gene is TRBV7-3, the J gene TRBJ2-2; TRBD1 matches at 10 bases. The germline CDR1 and CDR2 sequences are SGHTA and FQGTGA. The length of the CDR3 is 15 residues. V was pared by 6 bases and J by 6 bases, with 7 bases of the junction left unmatched. In DNA, the CDR3 is TGTGCCAGCAGTTTAGACAGGGGGCGTGCCGGGGAGCTGTTTTTT. This translates into CASSLDRGRAGELFF.

This chain joins TRBV19 and TRBJ1-5; D unclear. The V and J ends lost 5 bases and 5 bases respectively, with 10 bases between them. The CDR3 loop spans 13 amino acids. Germline V lookup: CDR1 LNHDA, CDR2 SQIVND (reference sequence). CDR3: CASSVQRDQPQHF. The CDR3 nucleotides are TGTGCCAGTAGTGTTCAGAGAGATCAGCCCCAGCATTTT.

This chain uses TRBV6-6 with TRBJ2-4, with D hard to call. Germline lookup yields CDR1 MNHNY and CDR2 SVGAGI (reference sequence). V lost 3 bases and J 5 bases, leaving 5 bases between the germline ends. The CDR3 covers 12 residues. Here the CDR3 reads CASSYRENIQYF. Here the CDR3 DNA reads TGTGCCAGCAGTTATAGGGAAAACATTCAGTACTTC.

V and J are TRBV10-3 and TRBJ1-6; 7 bases line up with TRBD1. Germline V CDR1 and CDR2: ENHRY, SYGVKD. CDR3 length: 15 amino acids. Trimming took 3 bases from V and 6 from J; bases not matched to a gene: 5. The CDR3 DNA is TGTGCCATCAGTGAAGGGACAGCAATTAATTCACCCCTCCACTTT. It specifies CAISEGTAINSPLHF.

The V gene is TRBV7-9, the J gene TRBJ2-5; 7 nucleotides agree with TRBD2. This CDR3 is 15 amino acids long. With 4 bases clipped from V and 3 bases from J, the junction kept 8 bases outside the gene matches. Germline CDR1 is SEHNR and CDR2 is FQNEAQ (reference sequence). The DNA for the CDR3 is TGTGCCAGCAGCTCACCGGGACTAACAAAAGAGACCCAGTACTTC. Translating gives CASSSPGLTKETQYF.

The chain has TRBV29-1 and TRBJ1-1, with TRBD1 as a possible D gene (5 bases). The germline gives CDR1 SQVTM, CDR2 ANQGSEA. Deletions cut 7 bases from V and 0 bases from J, with 9 bases between. The CDR3 covers 12 residues. In DNA form, the CDR3 reads TGCAGCGCCCGGACACTGAACACTGAAGCTTTCTTT. Translating gives CSARTLNTEAFF.

The V call is TRBV5-1, the J call TRBJ2-3; the D gene is possibly TRBD2 (5 bases). The germline CDR1 and CDR2 sequences are SGHRS and YFSETQ. The CDR3 length is 14 residues. Trimming shortened V by 0 bases and J by 3 bases, and 8 bases separated the two germline ends. The CDR3 here is CASSLEEGTDTQYF. The DNA of the CDR3 is TGCGCCAGCAGCTTGGAAGAGGGTACAGATACGCAGTATTTT.

As regards this clone: The same CDR3 also results from other DNA sequences found in this sample. The rearrangement joins TRBV6-1 to TRBJ1-5; TRBD1 agrees at 8 bases. The ends lost 3 bases at V and 6 bases at J; junction bases unmatched: 4. Germline-derived CDR1 and CDR2 are MNHNS and SASEGT. CDR3 size: 14 residues. The CDR3 here is CASSDRGLGQPQHF. The DNA for the CDR3 is TGTGCCAGCAGTGACAGGGGGCTGGGTCAGCCCCAGCATTTT.

This chain uses TRBV27 with TRBJ2-7; 13 bases map to TRBD2. Trimming cost V 6 bases and J 3 bases; bases outside gene matches: 5. Germline lookup yields CDR1 MNHEY and CDR2 SMNVEV (reference sequence). The CDR3 sequence is 15 residues long. CDR3 coding DNA: TGTGCCAGCAGGAGACTAGCGGGGGGACTCTACGAGCAGTACTTC. Translation: CASRRLAGGLYEQYF.

The chain uses TRBV7-9 and TRBJ1-4; no clear D gene. Germline lookup yields CDR1 SEHNR and CDR2 FQNEAQ (reference sequence). V lost 10 bases, J lost 8 bases, and 20 bases lay in between. There are 14 residues in the CDR3. In nucleotides, the CDR3 is TGTGCCACGATGGCGTCGGAGGTAGGGGAAAAACTGTTTTTT. Translated: CATMASEVGEKLFF.

V gene TRBV15 combines with J gene TRBJ1-5, with D unclear. The V end lost 0 bases, the J end lost 3 bases, and 12 bases lay between the germline ends. The CDR3 is 16 amino acids. Germline CDR1 is LNHNV and CDR2 is YYDKDF (reference sequence). The CDR3 sequence is CATSRDQQLSNQPQHF. In nucleotides, the CDR3 is TGTGCCACCAGCAGAGATCAGCAGTTATCCAATCAGCCCCAGCATTTT.

The chain combines TRBV30 with TRBJ1-2, with D hard to call. This CDR3 has 13 residues. Trimming left V 2 bases short and J 7 bases short, with 14 bases between. Germline CDR1 GTSNPN, CDR2 SVGIG (reference sequence). The CDR3 loop is CAWSNGEAIGYTF. In nucleotides, the CDR3 is TGTGCCTGGAGTAATGGGGAGGCGATTGGCTACACCTTC.